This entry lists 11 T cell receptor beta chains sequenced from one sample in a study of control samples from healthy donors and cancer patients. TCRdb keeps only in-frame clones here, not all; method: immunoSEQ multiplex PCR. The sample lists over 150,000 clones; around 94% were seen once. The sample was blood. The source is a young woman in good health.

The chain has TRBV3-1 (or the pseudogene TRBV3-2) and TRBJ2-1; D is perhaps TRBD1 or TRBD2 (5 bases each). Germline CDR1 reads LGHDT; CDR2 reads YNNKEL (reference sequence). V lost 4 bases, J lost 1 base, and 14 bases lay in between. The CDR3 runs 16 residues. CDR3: CASSPWLGPSYNEQFF. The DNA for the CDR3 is TGTGCCAGCAGCCCTTGGTTGGGACCATCCTACAATGAGCAGTTCTTC.

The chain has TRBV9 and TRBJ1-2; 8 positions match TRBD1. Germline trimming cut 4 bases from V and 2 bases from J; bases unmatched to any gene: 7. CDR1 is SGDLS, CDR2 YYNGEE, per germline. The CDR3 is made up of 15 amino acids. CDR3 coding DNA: TGTGCCAGCAGCTCATGGACAGGGCCCAACTATGGCTACACCTTC. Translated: CASSSWTGPNYGYTF.

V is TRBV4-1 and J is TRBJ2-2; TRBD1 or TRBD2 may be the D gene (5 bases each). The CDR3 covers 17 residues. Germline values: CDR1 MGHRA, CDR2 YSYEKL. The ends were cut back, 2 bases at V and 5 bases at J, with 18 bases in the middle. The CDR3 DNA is TGCGCCAGCAGCCAACCTGTGGGGACCTCCCGAACCGGGGAGCTGTTTTTT. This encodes CASSQPVGTSRTGELFF.

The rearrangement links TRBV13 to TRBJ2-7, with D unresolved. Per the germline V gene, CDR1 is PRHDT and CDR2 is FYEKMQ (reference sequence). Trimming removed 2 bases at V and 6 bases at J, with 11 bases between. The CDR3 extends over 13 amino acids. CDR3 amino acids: CASSLSPGGEQYF. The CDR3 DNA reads TGTGCCAGCAGCTTATCGCCCGGTGGCGAGCAGTACTTC.

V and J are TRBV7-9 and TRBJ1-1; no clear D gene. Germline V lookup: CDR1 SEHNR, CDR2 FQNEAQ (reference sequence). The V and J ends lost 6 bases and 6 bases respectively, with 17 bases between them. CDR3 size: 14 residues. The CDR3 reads CASSTEGKSAEAFF. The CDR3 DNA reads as TGTGCCAGCAGTACCGAGGGTAAATCAGCTGAAGCTTTCTTT.

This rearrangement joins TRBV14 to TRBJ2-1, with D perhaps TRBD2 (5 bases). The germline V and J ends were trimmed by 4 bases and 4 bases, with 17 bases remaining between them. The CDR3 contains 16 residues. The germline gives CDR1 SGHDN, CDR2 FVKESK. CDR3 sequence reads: CASSLTLGGVYNEQFF. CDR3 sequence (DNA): TGTGCCAGCAGCCTTACACTAGGAGGCGTTTACAATGAGCAGTTCTTC.

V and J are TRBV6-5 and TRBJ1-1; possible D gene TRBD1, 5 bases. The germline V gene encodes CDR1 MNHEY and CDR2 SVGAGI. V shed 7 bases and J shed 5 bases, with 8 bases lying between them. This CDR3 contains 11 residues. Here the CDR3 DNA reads TGTGCCAGCATCCGGGGGACTGAAGCTTTCTTT. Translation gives CASIRGTEAFF.

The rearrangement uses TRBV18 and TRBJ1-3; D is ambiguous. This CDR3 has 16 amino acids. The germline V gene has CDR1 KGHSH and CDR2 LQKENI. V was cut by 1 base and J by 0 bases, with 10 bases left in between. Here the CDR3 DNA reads TGTGCCAGCTCACCACTCAGTGCGGACTCTGGAAACACCATATATTTT. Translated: CASSPLSADSGNTIYF.

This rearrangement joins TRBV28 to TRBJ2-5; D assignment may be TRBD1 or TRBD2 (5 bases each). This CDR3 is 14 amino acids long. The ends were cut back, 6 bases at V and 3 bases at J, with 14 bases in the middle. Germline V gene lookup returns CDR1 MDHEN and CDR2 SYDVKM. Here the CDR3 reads CASRVGTAKETQYF. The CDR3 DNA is TGTGCCAGCAGGGTGGGGACCGCCAAAGAGACCCAGTACTTC.

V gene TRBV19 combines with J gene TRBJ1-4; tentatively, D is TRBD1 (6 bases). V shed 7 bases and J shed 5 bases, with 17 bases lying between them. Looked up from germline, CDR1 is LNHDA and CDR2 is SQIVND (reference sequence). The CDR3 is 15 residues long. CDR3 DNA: TGTGCCAGTACCTTAAACTGGGGGGCGAATGAAAAACTGTTTTTT. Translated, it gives CASTLNWGANEKLFF.

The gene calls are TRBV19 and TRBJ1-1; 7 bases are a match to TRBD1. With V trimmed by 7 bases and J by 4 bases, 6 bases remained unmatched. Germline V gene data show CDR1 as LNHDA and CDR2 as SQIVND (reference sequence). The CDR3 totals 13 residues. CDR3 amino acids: CASIYRGGTEAFF. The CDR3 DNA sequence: TGTGCCAGTATCTACAGGGGAGGCACTGAAGCTTTCTTT.